These 18 T cell receptor beta chains were sequenced from one sample in a study of early T cells in non-severe SARS-CoV-2 infection. TCRdb reanalysed the 5' RACE reads using MiXCR and keeps one entry per CDR3 protein. The profile shows 85,000 to 100,000 distinct CDR3 sequences, 11% of them singletons. Sequenced input: whole blood. These receptors were taken from an adult who was a healthcare worker with PCR-confirmed SARS-CoV-2 infection or an uninfected control (not recorded which).

The chain joins TRBV6-1 to TRBJ2-7; weak D call: TRBD1 (5 bases). This CDR3 has 13 residues. Between the trimmed V and J ends, which lost 7 bases and 2 bases, there was a span of 12 bases. Germline V gives CDR1 MNHNS, CDR2 SASEGT. CDR3: CASNKDSPYEQYF. CDR3 coding DNA: TGTGCCAGCAATAAAGACAGTCCCTACGAGCAGTACTTC.

CDR3 DNA: TGTGCCAGCAGCTCCTACAGGGGGCCATATGAGCAGTTCTTC. The encoded protein is CASSSYRGPYEQFF. The chain links TRBV7-2 to TRBJ2-1; 9 bases agree with TRBD1. CDR1 SGHTA and CDR2 FQGNSA come from the germline V gene. CDR3 size: 14 residues. Unmatched junction bases numbered 6, after V lost 4 bases and J lost 8 bases.

This clonotype was recorded many times. The gene calls are TRBV3-1 and TRBJ1-2; no definite D call. Trimming removed 0 bases from V and 7 bases from J, with 9 bases in between. CDR1 and CDR2 from the germline V gene are LGHDT and YNNKEL (reference sequence). This CDR3 comprises 13 residues. CDR3 in amino acids: CASSQEGRGGYTF. The CDR3 DNA reads as TGTGCCAGCAGCCAAGAAGGGAGAGGTGGCTACACCTTC.

This clonotype was counted ten times or more. The chain uses TRBV12-5 and TRBJ2-5; D is tentatively TRBD1 or TRBD2 (5 bases each). The CDR3 length is 13 residues. Trimming shortened V by 6 bases and J by 3 bases, and 11 bases separated the two germline ends. From germline, CDR1 is LGHNT and CDR2 FRNRAP. The CDR3 DNA sequence: TGTGCTAGTGGCGACGGGGACGAAGAGACCCAGTACTTC. Translation gives CASGDGDEETQYF.

This clonotype was counted ten times or more. The chain couples TRBV7-2 to TRBJ2-3, with D possibly called TRBD1 or TRBD2 (6 bases each). The V and J ends lost 1 base and 2 bases respectively, with 10 bases between them. The CDR3 is 15 amino acids. The germline V gene has CDR1 SGHTA and CDR2 FQGNSA. The CDR3 here is CASSLVGGFTDTQYF. The CDR3 nucleotides are TGTGCCAGCAGCTTAGTCGGGGGCTTCACAGATACGCAGTATTTT.

The chain combines TRBV2 with TRBJ1-3; maybe TRBD1 (6 bases). The CDR3 covers 14 residues. Germline CDR1 and CDR2: SNHLY and FYNNEI. The V gene lost 7 bases and the J gene lost 4 bases, with 14 bases spanning the gap. As DNA, the CDR3 is TGTGCCAGCACCACGGCAGGGGTCGGAAACACCATATATTTT. Amino acids: CASTTAGVGNTIYF.

This rearrangement joins TRBV4-1 to TRBJ1-2, with D maybe TRBD1 (5 bases). The CDR3 has 13 residues. The germline gives CDR1 MGHRA, CDR2 YSYEKL. V was pared by 6 bases and J by 3 bases, with 11 bases between. The CDR3 loop reads CASRSQGDYGYTF. The DNA of the CDR3 is TGCGCCAGCAGGTCGCAGGGTGACTATGGCTACACCTTC.

CDR3 residues: CASSIRRTGGLLSPNEKLFF. CDR3 coding DNA: TGTGCCAGTAGTATCAGACGGACAGGGGGCCTCTTAAGTCCCAATGAAAAACTGTTTTTT. The chain links TRBV19 to TRBJ1-4; 11 nucleotides line up with TRBD1. In germline, CDR1 is LNHDA, CDR2 SQIVND (reference sequence). The CDR3 contains 20 residues. V lost 3 bases, J lost 5 bases, and 17 bases stayed unmatched.

This clonotype was seen many times. The chain has TRBV11-1 and TRBJ2-1; tentatively, D is TRBD2 (5 bases). V was cut by 1 base and J by 7 bases, with 14 bases left in between. The germline gives CDR1 SGHAT, CDR2 FQDESV (reference sequence). The CDR3 extends over 15 amino acids. The CDR3 DNA sequence: TGTGCCAGCAGCTTAGATCCGGGGATAGGAAATGAGCAGTTCTTC. Amino acids: CASSLDPGIGNEQFF.

This clonotype was seen many times. V is TRBV12-3 or TRBV12-4 and J is TRBJ1-3, with unresolved D. This CDR3 contains 13 residues. Trimming took off 3 bases at V and 0 bases at J, with 3 bases between the two ends. The CDR3 region is CASSFLSGNTIYF. The CDR3 bases are TGTGCCAGCAGTTTTCTCTCTGGAAACACCATATATTTT.

The chain links TRBV5-6 to TRBJ2-2, with D unclear. Germline V gene sequence: CDR1 SGHDT, CDR2 YYEEEE. V lost 1 base to trimming and J lost 1 base, with 11 bases between them. The CDR3 extends over 16 amino acids. The CDR3 DNA reads as TGTGCCAGCAGCTTGACGGGCTTAATGAACACCGGGGAGCTGTTTTTT. As protein: CASSLTGLMNTGELFF.

This clonotype was detected ten times or more. This rearrangement joins TRBV20-1 to TRBJ2-7, with 9 bases lining up with TRBD1. Germline CDR1 and CDR2: DFQATT and SNEGSKA (reference sequence). The CDR3 extends over 12 amino acids. The V gene end was trimmed by 6 bases and the J gene end by 5 bases; junction bases not matched to a gene: 5. CDR3 protein: CSANTGGDEQYF. The CDR3 DNA follows: TGCAGTGCGAATACAGGGGGCGACGAGCAGTACTTC.

The gene calls are TRBV13 and TRBJ2-7; D is ambiguous. V gave up 6 bases and J gave up 7 bases, with 19 bases separating them. CDR3 length: 14 amino acids. Germline CDR1 reads PRHDT; CDR2 reads FYEKMQ (reference sequence). DNA of the CDR3: TGTGCCAGCAGTCGACTTCTAGAGGCCCGGGAGCAGTACTTC. Its protein is CASSRLLEAREQYF.

This clonotype was seen at least ten times. V gene TRBV29-1 combines with J gene TRBJ2-1; 7 bases align to TRBD2. V shed 1 base, J shed 1 base, and the junction held 4 bases outside the gene matches. Germline V gene sequence: CDR1 SQVTM, CDR2 ANQGSEA. The CDR3 has 15 amino acids. CDR3 sequence reads: CSVEVGRESYNEQFF. The DNA of the CDR3 is TGCAGCGTTGAAGTAGGGCGGGAGTCCTACAATGAGCAGTTCTTC.

The rearrangement links TRBV7-2 to TRBJ2-1, with D perhaps matching TRBD2 (5 bases). Germline V gene lookup returns CDR1 SGHTA and CDR2 FQGNSA. The CDR3 has 15 amino acids. V was cut by 7 bases and J by 6 bases, with 19 bases left in between. For the CDR3, the DNA is TGTGCCAGCAACCCGGGTGACACCCGGGGCAATGAGCAGTTCTTC. Translated: CASNPGDTRGNEQFF.

This clonotype was detected a few times. The CDR3 loop is CATKYDLRTGGPDTQYF. The CDR3 DNA is TGTGCCACCAAATACGATTTGAGGACAGGGGGCCCAGATACGCAGTATTTT. The chain carries TRBV10-3 and TRBJ2-3; 11 bases line up with TRBD1. The germline V gene has CDR1 ENHRY and CDR2 SYGVKD. The junction had 16 bases not matched to a gene; V was cut back by 10 bases and J by 4 bases. There are 17 residues in the CDR3.

This clonotype was counted between two and nine times. The V gene is TRBV7-3, the J gene TRBJ2-6, with D possibly being TRBD2 (5 bases). Per germline, CDR1 SGHTA and CDR2 FQGTGA. The CDR3 runs 16 residues. V was clipped by 1 base and J by 0 bases, with 7 bases between them. The CDR3 spells CASSLIAGSGANVLTF. As DNA, the CDR3 is TGTGCCAGCAGCTTAATCGCGGGCTCTGGGGCCAACGTCCTGACTTTC.

This chain uses TRBV24-1 with TRBJ2-5; D is possibly TRBD1 (6 bases). Germline CDR1 reads KGHDR; CDR2 reads SFDVKD. Trimming removed 1 base at V and 2 bases at J, with 10 bases between. This CDR3 region has 15 residues. The CDR3 protein is CATSDFFQGQETQYF. In DNA form, the CDR3 reads TGTGCCACCAGTGATTTCTTCCAGGGGCAAGAGACCCAGTACTTC.